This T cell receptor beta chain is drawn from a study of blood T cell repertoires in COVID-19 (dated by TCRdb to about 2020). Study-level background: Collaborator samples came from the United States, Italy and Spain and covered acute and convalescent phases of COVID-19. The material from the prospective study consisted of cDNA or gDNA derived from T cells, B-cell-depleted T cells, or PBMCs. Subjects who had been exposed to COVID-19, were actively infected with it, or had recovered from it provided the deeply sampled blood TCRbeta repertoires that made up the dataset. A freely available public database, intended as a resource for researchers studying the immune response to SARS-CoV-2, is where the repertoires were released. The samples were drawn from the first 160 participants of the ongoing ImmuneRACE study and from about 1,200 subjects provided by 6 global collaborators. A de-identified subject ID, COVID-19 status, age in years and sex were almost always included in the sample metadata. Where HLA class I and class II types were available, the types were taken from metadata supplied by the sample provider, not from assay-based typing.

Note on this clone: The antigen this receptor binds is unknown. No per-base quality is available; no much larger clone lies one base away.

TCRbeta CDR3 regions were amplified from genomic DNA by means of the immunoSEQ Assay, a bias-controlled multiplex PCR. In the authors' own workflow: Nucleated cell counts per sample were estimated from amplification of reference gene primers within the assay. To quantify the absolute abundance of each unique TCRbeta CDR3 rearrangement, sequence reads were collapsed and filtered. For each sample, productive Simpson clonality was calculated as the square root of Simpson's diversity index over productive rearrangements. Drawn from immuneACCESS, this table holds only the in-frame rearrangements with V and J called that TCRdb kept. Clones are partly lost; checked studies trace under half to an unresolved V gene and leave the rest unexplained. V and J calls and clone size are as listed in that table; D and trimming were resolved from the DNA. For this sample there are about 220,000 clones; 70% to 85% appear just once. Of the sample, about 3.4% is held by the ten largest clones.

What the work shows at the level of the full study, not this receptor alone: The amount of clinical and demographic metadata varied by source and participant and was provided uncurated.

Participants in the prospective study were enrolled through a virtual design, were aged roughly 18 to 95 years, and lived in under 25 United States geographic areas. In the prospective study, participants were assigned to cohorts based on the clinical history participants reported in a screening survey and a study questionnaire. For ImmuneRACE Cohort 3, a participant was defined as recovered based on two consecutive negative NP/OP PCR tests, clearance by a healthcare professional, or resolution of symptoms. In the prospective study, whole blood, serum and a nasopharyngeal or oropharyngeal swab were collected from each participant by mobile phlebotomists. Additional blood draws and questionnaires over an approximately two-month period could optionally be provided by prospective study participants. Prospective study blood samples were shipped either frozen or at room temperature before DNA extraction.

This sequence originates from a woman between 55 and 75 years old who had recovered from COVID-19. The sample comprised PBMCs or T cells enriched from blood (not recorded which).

The encoded CDR3 is CAWSVAFEYEQYF. The nucleotides read TGTGCCTGGAGTGTTGCGTTCGAGTACGAGCAGTACTTC. In this chain, TRBV30 is recombined with TRBJ2-7; the D gene identity is not certain. CDR1 GTSNPN and CDR2 SVGIG were looked up in the germline V gene (reference sequence). Trimming costs V 0 bases and J 4 bases, and their ends lie 10 bases apart. The CDR3 goes from the cysteine to the phenylalanine over 13 residues. Only the CDR3 DNA stays, 39 bases, in frame from base 1.